This T cell receptor beta chain came from a study of beta chain features in type 1 diabetes. Germline CDR1 and CDR2: MDHEN and SYDVKM. Trimming took 8 bases from V and 2 from J, leaving 12 bases between them. There are 13 residues in the CDR3. Sequenced material consisted of expressed TCRB transcripts (all of the isolated RNA was reverse transcribed). Method: immunoSEQ multiplex PCR; TCRdb's copy keeps in-frame clones and lacks some. The data hold 300,000 to 350,000 clones, with 12% to 15% observed a single time. This clone was found many times. This TCR was recovered from a man aged 30 to 39 in good health. The sequencing input was central memory CD4+ T cells from blood. The rearrangement links TRBV28 to TRBJ1-1, with a weak D call TRBD1 (5 bases). This chain's CDR3 is CASGRTGNTEAFF. The CDR3 DNA reads as TGTGCCAGCGGAAGAACAGGTAACACTGAAGCTTTCTTT. The whole variable domain, remainder taken from reference TRBV28 and TRBJ1-1, is DVKVTQSSRYLVKRTGEKVFLECVQDMDHENMFWYRQDPGLGLRLIYFSYDVKMKEKGDIPEGYSVSREKKERFSLILESASTNQTSMYLCASGRTGNTEAFFGQGTRLTVV.